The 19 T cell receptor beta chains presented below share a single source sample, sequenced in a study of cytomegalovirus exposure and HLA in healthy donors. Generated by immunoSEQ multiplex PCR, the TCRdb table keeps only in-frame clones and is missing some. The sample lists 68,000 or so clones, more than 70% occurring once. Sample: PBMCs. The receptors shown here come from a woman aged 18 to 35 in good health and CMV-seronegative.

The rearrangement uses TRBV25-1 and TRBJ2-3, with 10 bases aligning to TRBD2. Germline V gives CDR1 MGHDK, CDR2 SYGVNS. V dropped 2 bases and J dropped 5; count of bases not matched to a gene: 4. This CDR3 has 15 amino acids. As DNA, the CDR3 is TGTGCCAGCAGTGAAGGGACTAGCGATTTAGATACGCAGTATTTT. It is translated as CASSEGTSDLDTQYF.

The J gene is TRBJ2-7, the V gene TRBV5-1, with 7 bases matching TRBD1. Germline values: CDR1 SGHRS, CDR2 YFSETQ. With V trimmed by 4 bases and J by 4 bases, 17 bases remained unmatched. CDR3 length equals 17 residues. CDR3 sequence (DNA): TGCGCCAGCAGCCAGACAGGGAGAAACCCGCAGAGTTACGAGCAGTACTTC. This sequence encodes CASSQTGRNPQSYEQYF.

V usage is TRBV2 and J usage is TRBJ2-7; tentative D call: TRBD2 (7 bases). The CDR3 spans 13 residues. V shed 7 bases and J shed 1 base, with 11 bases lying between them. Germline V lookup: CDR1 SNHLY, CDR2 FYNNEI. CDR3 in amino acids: CASMRGGSYEQYF. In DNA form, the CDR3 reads TGTGCCAGCATGAGGGGGGGGTCCTACGAGCAGTACTTC.

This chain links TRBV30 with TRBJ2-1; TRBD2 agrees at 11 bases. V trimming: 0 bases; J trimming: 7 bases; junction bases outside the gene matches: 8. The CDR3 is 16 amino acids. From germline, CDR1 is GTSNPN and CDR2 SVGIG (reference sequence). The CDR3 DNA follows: TGTGCCTGGAGTGTAAAATCGGCTAGCGGGGGGAATGAGCAGTTCTTC. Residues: CAWSVKSASGGNEQFF.

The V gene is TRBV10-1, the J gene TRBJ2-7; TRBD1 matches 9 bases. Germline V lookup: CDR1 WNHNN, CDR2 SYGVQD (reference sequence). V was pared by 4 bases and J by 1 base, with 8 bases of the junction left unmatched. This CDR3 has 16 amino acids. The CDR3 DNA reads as TGCGCCAGCAGTGGCAGCCCGGGACAGGGTTCCTACGAGCAGTACTTC. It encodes CASSGSPGQGSYEQYF.

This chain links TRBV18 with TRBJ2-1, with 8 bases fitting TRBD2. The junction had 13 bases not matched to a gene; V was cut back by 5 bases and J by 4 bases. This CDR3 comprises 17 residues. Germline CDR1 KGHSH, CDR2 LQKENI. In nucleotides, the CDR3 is TGTGCCAGCTCATCAAGGAGGTCAGCGGGGGAGTACAATGAGCAGTTCTTC. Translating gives CASSSRRSAGEYNEQFF.

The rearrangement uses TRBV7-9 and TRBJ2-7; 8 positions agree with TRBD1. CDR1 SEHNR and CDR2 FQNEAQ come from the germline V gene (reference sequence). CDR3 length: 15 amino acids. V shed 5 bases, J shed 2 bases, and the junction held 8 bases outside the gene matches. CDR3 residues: CASSRDRGPPYEQYF. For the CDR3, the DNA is TGTGCCAGCAGCCGAGACAGGGGCCCTCCCTACGAGCAGTACTTC.

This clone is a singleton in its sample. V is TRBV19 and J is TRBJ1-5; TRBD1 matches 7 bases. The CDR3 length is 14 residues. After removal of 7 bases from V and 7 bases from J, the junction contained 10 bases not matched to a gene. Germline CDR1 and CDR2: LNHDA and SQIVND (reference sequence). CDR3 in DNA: TGTGCCAGTATCCTGACAGGGACGGGGCAGCCCCAGCATTTT. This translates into CASILTGTGQPQHF.

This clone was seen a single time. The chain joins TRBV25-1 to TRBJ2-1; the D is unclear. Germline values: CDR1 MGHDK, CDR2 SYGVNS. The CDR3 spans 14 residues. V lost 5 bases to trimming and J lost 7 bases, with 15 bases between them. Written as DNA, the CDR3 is TGTGCCAGCAGTTTCACCCCTACGGGTAATGAGCAGTTCTTC. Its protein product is CASSFTPTGNEQFF.

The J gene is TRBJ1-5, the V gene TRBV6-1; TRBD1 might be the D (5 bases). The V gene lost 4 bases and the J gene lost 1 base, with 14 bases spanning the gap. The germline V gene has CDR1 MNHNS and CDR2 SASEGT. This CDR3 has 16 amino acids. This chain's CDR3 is CASSGPGGVSNQPQHF. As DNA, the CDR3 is TGTGCCAGCAGTGGCCCCGGGGGTGTGAGCAATCAGCCCCAGCATTTT.

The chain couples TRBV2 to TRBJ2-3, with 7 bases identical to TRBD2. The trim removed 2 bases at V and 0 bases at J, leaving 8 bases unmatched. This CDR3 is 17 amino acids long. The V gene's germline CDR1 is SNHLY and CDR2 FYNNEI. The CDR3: CASSESLAATSTDTQYF. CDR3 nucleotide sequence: TGTGCCAGCAGTGAATCGCTAGCGGCAACTAGCACAGATACGCAGTATTTT.

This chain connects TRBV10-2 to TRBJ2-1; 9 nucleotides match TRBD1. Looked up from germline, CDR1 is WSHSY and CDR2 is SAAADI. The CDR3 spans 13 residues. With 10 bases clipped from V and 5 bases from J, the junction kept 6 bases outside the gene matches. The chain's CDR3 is CATEDRGDNEQFF. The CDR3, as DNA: TGCGCCACCGAGGACAGGGGCGACAATGAGCAGTTCTTC.

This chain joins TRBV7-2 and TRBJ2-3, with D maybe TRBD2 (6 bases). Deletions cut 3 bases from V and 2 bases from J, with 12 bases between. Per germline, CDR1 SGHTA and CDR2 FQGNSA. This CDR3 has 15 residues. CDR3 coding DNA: TGTGCCAGCAGCTTGGCGGGACTCCTCACAGATACGCAGTATTTT. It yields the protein CASSLAGLLTDTQYF.

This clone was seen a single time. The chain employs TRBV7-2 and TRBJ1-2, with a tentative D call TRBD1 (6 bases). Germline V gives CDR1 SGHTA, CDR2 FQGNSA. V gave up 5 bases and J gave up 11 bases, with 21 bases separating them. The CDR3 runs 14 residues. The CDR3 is CASSQGRDTIRYTF. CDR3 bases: TGTGCCAGCAGCCAGGGGAGGGACACTATCCGGTACACCTTC.

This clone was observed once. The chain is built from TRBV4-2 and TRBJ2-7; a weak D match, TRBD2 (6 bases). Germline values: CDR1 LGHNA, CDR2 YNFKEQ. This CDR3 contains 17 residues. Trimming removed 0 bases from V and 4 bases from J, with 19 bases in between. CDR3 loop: CASSQDWEREIRYEQYF. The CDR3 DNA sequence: TGTGCCAGCAGCCAAGATTGGGAACGGGAGATTAGGTACGAGCAGTACTTC.

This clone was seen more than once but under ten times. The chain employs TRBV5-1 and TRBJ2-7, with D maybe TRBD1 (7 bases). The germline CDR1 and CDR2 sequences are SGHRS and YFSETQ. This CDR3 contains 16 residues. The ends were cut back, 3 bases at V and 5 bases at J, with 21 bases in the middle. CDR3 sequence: CASSWDSGSPGNEQYF. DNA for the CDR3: TGCGCCAGCAGCTGGGACAGCGGGTCCCCGGGAAACGAGCAGTACTTC.

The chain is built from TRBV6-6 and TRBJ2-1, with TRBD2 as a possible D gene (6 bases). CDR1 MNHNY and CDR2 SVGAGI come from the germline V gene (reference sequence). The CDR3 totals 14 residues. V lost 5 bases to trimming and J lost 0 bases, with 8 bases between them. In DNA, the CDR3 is TGTGCCAGCAGTGGGAGGAACTCCTACAATGAGCAGTTCTTC. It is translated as CASSGRNSYNEQFF.

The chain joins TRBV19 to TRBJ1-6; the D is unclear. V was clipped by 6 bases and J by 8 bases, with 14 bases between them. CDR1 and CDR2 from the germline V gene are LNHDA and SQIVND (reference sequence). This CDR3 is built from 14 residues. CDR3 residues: CASSGVNHDSPLHF. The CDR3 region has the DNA TGTGCCAGTAGCGGGGTAAACCACGATTCACCCCTCCACTTT.

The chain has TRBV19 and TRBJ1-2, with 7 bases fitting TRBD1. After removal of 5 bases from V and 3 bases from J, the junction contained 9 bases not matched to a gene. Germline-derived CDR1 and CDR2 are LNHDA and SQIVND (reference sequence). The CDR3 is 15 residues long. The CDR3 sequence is CASSRPGQAYYGYTF. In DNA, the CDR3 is TGTGCCAGTAGTCGCCCCGGACAGGCTTACTATGGCTACACCTTC. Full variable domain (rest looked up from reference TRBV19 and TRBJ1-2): DGGITQSPKYLFRKEGQNVTLSCEQNLNHDAMYWYRQDPGQGLRLIYYSQIVNDFQKGDIAEGYSVSREKKESFPLTVTSAQKNPTAFYLCASSRPGQAYYGYTFGSGTRLTVV.